One sample yielded the 26 T cell receptor beta chains listed below, sequenced in a study of beta chain features in type 1 diabetes. As every portion of the isolated RNA was reverse transcribed, the sequencing read expressed TCRB transcripts. The data were produced by immunoSEQ multiplex PCR, yet TCRdb's version contains in-frame clones alone and is incomplete. Of roughly 160,000 clones listed, roughly 7.1% are singletons. Broader study findings: Moderately but significantly shorter TCRB CDR3s were found in Type 1 diabetes patients in all four CD4+ subsets.

These receptors are not linked to any known antigen. The sample was central memory CD4+ T cells from blood. The receptors were sampled from a woman aged 40 to 50 with type 1 diabetes.

J is TRBJ2-5 and V is TRBV7-9; D unresolved. The V gene's germline CDR1 is SEHNR and CDR2 FQNEAQ (reference sequence). V was clipped by 5 bases and J by 5 bases, with 9 bases between them. The CDR3 covers 12 residues. The CDR3 protein is CASSPMAETQYF. As DNA, the CDR3 is TGTGCCAGCAGCCCAATGGCCGAGACCCAGTACTTC.

This clone was recorded a few times. The V gene is TRBV7-9, the J gene TRBJ2-3, with 9 positions matching TRBD1. Germline CDR1 reads SEHNR; CDR2 reads FQNEAQ (reference sequence). After removal of 5 bases from V and 7 bases from J, the junction contained 13 bases not matched to a gene. The CDR3 is made up of 16 amino acids. The CDR3 sequence: CASSPRGDRVSNTQYF. The CDR3 DNA is TGTGCCAGCAGCCCCAGAGGGGACAGGGTCAGCAATACGCAGTATTTT.

V and J are TRBV28 and TRBJ2-1; 15 nucleotides line up with TRBD2. The CDR3 sequence is 16 residues long. Germline CDR1 is MDHEN and CDR2 is SYDVKM. V lost 4 bases to trimming and J lost 9 bases; unmatched junction nucleotides: 7. CDR3 in DNA: TGTGCCAGCAGTTCCCCGGGACTAGCGGGAGGTATTGAGCAGTTCTTC. Translating it yields CASSSPGLAGGIEQFF.

The chain combines TRBV7-6 with TRBJ2-5; D might be TRBD2 (5 bases). Trimming cost V 7 bases and J 2 bases, with 11 bases left between them. Germline V gene sequence: CDR1 SGHVS, CDR2 FNYEAQ. The CDR3 runs 13 residues. This chain's CDR3 is CASNRELQETQYF. CDR3 bases: TGTGCCAGCAACCGGGAATTACAAGAGACCCAGTACTTC.

The V call is TRBV5-1, the J call TRBJ2-3; 8 nucleotides match TRBD2. The length of the CDR3 is 15 residues. Germline-derived CDR1 and CDR2 are SGHRS and YFSETQ. V lost 3 bases and J lost 3; bases outside the gene matches: 6. The CDR3 reads CASSSPGLGTDTQYF. Here the CDR3 DNA reads TGCGCCAGCAGCTCACCGGGACTAGGTACAGATACGCAGTATTTT.

The CDR3 DNA is TGCGCCAGCAGCCCCGGGAAGTCCTACAATGAGCAGTTCTTC. It translates to CASSPGKSYNEQFF. This chain connects TRBV4-3 to TRBJ2-1; D possibly corresponds to TRBD2 (5 bases). The V gene lost 4 bases and the J gene lost 1 base, with 8 bases spanning the gap. The germline gives CDR1 LGHNA, CDR2 YSLEER. The CDR3 totals 14 residues.

The chain combines TRBV28 with TRBJ2-7; perhaps TRBD2 as D (7 bases). CDR3 size: 14 residues. Germline CDR1 is MDHEN and CDR2 is SYDVKM. The germline V and J ends were trimmed by 4 bases and 3 bases, with 13 bases remaining between them. This CDR3 reads CASSSGRGSYEQYF. Written as DNA, the CDR3 is TGTGCCAGCAGTTCGGGGAGGGGGAGCTACGAGCAGTACTTC.

This clone was seen a few times. The V and J genes are TRBV7-2 and TRBJ1-1; D not certain. Trimming shortened V by 3 bases and J by 2 bases, and 7 bases separated the two germline ends. Germline V gene lookup returns CDR1 SGHTA and CDR2 FQGNSA. CDR3 length: 13 amino acids. CDR3 DNA: TGTGCCAGCAGCTTCGGTGCCAACACTGAAGCTTTCTTT. As protein: CASSFGANTEAFF.

This clone was seen more than once but under ten times. This chain connects TRBV18 to TRBJ2-7; D is perhaps TRBD2 (6 bases). V lost 2 bases and J 5 bases, leaving 10 bases between the germline ends. This CDR3 comprises 13 residues. Per germline, CDR1 KGHSH and CDR2 LQKENI. The CDR3 nucleotides are TGTGCCAGCTCACCAGGCGGGATCAACGAGCAGTACTTC. This translates into CASSPGGINEQYF. The full variable domain, completed using reference TRBV18 and TRBJ2-7, is NAGVMQNPRHLVRRRGQEARLRCSPMKGHSHVYWYRQLPEEGLKFMVYLQKENIIDESGMPKERFSAEFPKEGPSILRIQQVVRGDSAAYFCASSPGGINEQYFGPGTRLTVT.

This clone occurred a few times. This chain joins TRBV27 and TRBJ2-7; 8 nucleotides agree with TRBD1. Trimming removed 0 bases from V and 7 bases from J; junction bases left unmatched: 5. CDR3 length: 14 residues. The germline CDR1 and CDR2 sequences are MNHEY and SMNVEV (reference sequence). The CDR3 nucleotides are TGTGCCAGCAGTTTATCGGGGACAGGCGGGGAGCAGTACTTC. This sequence encodes CASSLSGTGGEQYF.

This clone was counted only a few times. The chain uses TRBV29-1 and TRBJ2-2; possibly TRBD1 for D (5 bases). V was trimmed by 7 bases and J by 7 bases, leaving 13 bases between them. CDR1 SQVTM and CDR2 ANQGSEA come from the germline V gene. The length of the CDR3 is 12 residues. The CDR3 is CSARVTDGELFF. The CDR3 nucleotides are TGCAGCGCACGTGTGACAGACGGGGAGCTGTTTTTT.

This sequence joins TRBV7-8 and TRBJ2-7; D gene unclear. The CDR3 is 13 residues long. V was clipped by 6 bases and J by 1 base, with 10 bases between them. Germline CDR1 is SGHVS and CDR2 is FQNEAQ. The DNA of the CDR3 is TGTGCCAGCAGACAGTCTCCTTCCTACGAGCAGTACTTC. It translates to CASRQSPSYEQYF.

The table lists this clone with a few counts. This chain connects TRBV6-5 to TRBJ2-2; 10 positions match TRBD1. Germline lookup yields CDR1 MNHEY and CDR2 SVGAGI. With V trimmed by 2 bases and J by 7 bases, 4 bases remained unmatched. The CDR3 covers 15 residues. The CDR3, as DNA: TGTGCCAGCAGTTACGGGACAGGGGCGGGCGGGGAGCTGTTTTTT. As protein: CASSYGTGAGGELFF.

The rearrangement uses TRBV10-3 and TRBJ2-2, with TRBD2 as a possible D gene (5 bases). This CDR3 spans 16 amino acids. V was trimmed by 6 bases and J by 1 base, leaving 15 bases between them. Germline CDR1 and CDR2: ENHRY and SYGVKD. The CDR3 DNA is TGTGCCATCAGCGCAACCGGGAAGGGGAACACCGGGGAGCTGTTTTTT. Encoded protein: CAISATGKGNTGELFF.

Only a few counts were recorded for this clone. The chain links TRBV10-3 to TRBJ1-2; a possible D gene is TRBD1 (5 bases). Germline V lookup: CDR1 ENHRY, CDR2 SYGVKD. This CDR3 region has 14 residues. V lost 3 bases and J lost 8, with 16 bases in between. The CDR3 spells CAISDSVQGVGYTF. The CDR3 DNA reads TGTGCCATCAGTGACAGCGTTCAGGGTGTAGGCTACACCTTC.

The CDR3, as DNA: TGCAGCGTGGCCTCCTCGCTCTCCCGGGTCACAGATACGCAGTATTTT. Its translation: CSVASSLSRVTDTQYF. The V gene is TRBV29-1, the J gene TRBJ2-3; D gene unclear. The germline CDR1 and CDR2 sequences are SQVTM and ANQGSEA. The CDR3 has 16 amino acids. Trimming pared 6 bases from V and 2 bases from J, leaving 21 bases between.

This clone appeared a few times. CDR3 nucleotides: TGTGCCAGCAGCCGTAGCGGGAGAGGAGAGACCCAGTACTTC. It yields the protein CASSRSGRGETQYF. V usage is TRBV7-2 and J usage is TRBJ2-5; 9 bases agree with TRBD2. The CDR3 spans 14 residues. Germline trimming cut 5 bases from V and 4 bases from J; bases unmatched to any gene: 5. The V gene's germline CDR1 is SGHTA and CDR2 FQGNSA.

Only a few counts were recorded for this clone. The chain combines TRBV6-5 with TRBJ1-1; D gene uncertain. CDR3 size: 15 residues. From germline, CDR1 is MNHEY and CDR2 SVGAGI. V dropped 6 bases and J dropped 5 bases, with 19 bases sitting between them. Here the CDR3 reads CASSPSGGSGTEAFF. The CDR3 bases are TGTGCCAGCAGCCCCTCAGGAGGGAGTGGGACTGAAGCTTTCTTT.

J is TRBJ2-7 and V is TRBV7-2; 12 bases are a match to TRBD1. Germline CDR1 SGHTA, CDR2 FQGNSA. The CDR3 runs 16 residues. V lost 1 base, J lost 2 bases, and 3 bases stayed unmatched. Here the CDR3 DNA reads TGTGCCAGCAGCTTAGACGGGACAGGGGGCCCCTACGAGCAGTACTTC. Translation gives CASSLDGTGGPYEQYF.

In regard to this clone: Other DNA sequences within the sample encode an identical CDR3. This sequence joins TRBV29-1 and TRBJ1-1; D gene ambiguous. V was clipped by 6 bases and J by 0 bases, with 11 bases between them. Germline assignment: CDR1 SQVTM and CDR2 ANQGSEA. This CDR3 contains 13 residues. DNA of the CDR3: TGCAGCGTCCGACAAGGCCTGAACACTGAAGCTTTCTTT. Protein sequence: CSVRQGLNTEAFF.

The chain couples TRBV5-4 to TRBJ2-5; D may be TRBD2 (7 bases). V was clipped by 5 bases and J by 7 bases, with 15 bases between them. Germline values: CDR1 SGHNT, CDR2 YYREEE (reference sequence). The CDR3 totals 13 residues. The CDR3 DNA reads as TGTGCCAGCAGGGGGGGGCCCCAGCTGACCCAGTACTTC. Translation: CASRGGPQLTQYF. The whole variable domain, remainder taken from reference TRBV5-4 and TRBJ2-5, is ETGVTQSPTHLIKTRGQQVTLRCSSQSGHNTVSWYQQALGQGPQFIFQYYREEENGRGNFPPRFSGLQFPNYSSELNVNALELDDSALYLCASRGGPQLTQYFGPGTRLLVL.

Only a few counts were recorded for this clone. This chain uses TRBV5-1 with TRBJ2-3; the match to TRBD1 covers 9 bases. CDR3 size: 16 residues. V lost 1 base and J lost 4; bases outside the gene matches: 7. The germline V gene encodes CDR1 SGHRS and CDR2 YFSETQ. As DNA, the CDR3 is TGCGCCAGCAGCTTGACAGGGGACAGGGCTTCAGATACGCAGTATTTT. Translated: CASSLTGDRASDTQYF. The full variable domain, completed using reference TRBV5-1 and TRBJ2-3, is KAGVTQTPRYLIKTRGQQVTLSCSPISGHRSVSWYQQTPGQGLQFLFEYFSETQRNKGNFPGRFSGRQFSNSRSEMNVSTLELGDSALYLCASSLTGDRASDTQYFGPGTRLTVL.

This clone came up a few times. The V call is TRBV9, the J call TRBJ1-5; possible D gene TRBD1, 5 bases. Germline lookup yields CDR1 SGDLS and CDR2 YYNGEE. V lost 0 bases and J 2 bases, leaving 9 bases between the germline ends. This CDR3 contains 15 residues. CDR3 sequence (DNA): TGTGCCAGCAGCGTAGAAGGGGATGGCAATCAGCCCCAGCATTTT. It translates to CASSVEGDGNQPQHF.

This rearrangement joins TRBV13 to TRBJ1-2; a possible D gene is TRBD1 (5 bases). The CDR3 runs 13 residues. The germline V gene encodes CDR1 PRHDT and CDR2 FYEKMQ (reference sequence). Trimming removed 3 bases from V and 4 bases from J, with 9 bases in between. The CDR3 spells CASSFQGLYGYTF. The DNA of the CDR3 is TGTGCCAGCAGCTTTCAGGGACTCTATGGCTACACCTTC.

This clone was observed a handful of times. The chain links TRBV7-3 to TRBJ2-1, with TRBD2 matching over 8 bases. Germline CDR1 and CDR2: SGHTA and FQGTGA. The CDR3 loop spans 15 amino acids. Trimming at V came to 2 bases and at J to 7 bases, leaving 7 bases not matched to a gene. This CDR3 reads CASSLSAGVGNEQFF. DNA of the CDR3: TGTGCCAGCAGCTTATCAGCGGGGGTGGGGAATGAGCAGTTCTTC.

This clone was counted many times. The rearrangement joins TRBV29-1 to TRBJ2-6, with D uncertain. The CDR3 extends over 13 amino acids. Deletions cut 4 bases from V and 0 bases from J, with 4 bases between. In germline, CDR1 is SQVTM, CDR2 ANQGSEA. The CDR3 DNA is TGCAGCGTTGGACTCTCTGGGGCCAACGTCCTGACTTTC. Translation: CSVGLSGANVLTF.